Here is one T cell receptor (beta chain) with its context. Its antigen is unidentified. Attachment of unique molecular identifiers to individual cDNA molecules was performed in the library. TCRdb analysed the RACE reads with MiXCR anew, one entry per CDR3 protein. The data contain around 150,000 distinct CDR3 sequences, 25% to 30% of them seen just once; the ten biggest clones take up under 2.5%. The time point was: patch test 3, about 24 weeks after DPC sensitization. Indicated treatment: therapeutic diphenylcyclopropenone sensitization with weekly scalp DPC. The V and J ends lost 4 bases and 5 bases, in that order; junction bases with no gene match: 10. Germline assignment: CDR1 SGHRS and CDR2 YFSETQ. This CDR3 region has 16 residues. These data are taken from a study of human T cells and chemical hapten exposure. Points from the study as a whole: TCRs at high frequency, those above 1 in 1000, did not change with DPC sensitization.

J is TRBJ1-1 and V is TRBV5-1; 11 nucleotides align to TRBD1. The sample in question was whole blood, obtained in connection with sensitization to the hapten diphenylcyclopropenone (DPC). The source of this sequence is a woman between 18 and 29 years old with alopecia areata. Some clones in this sample may be carry-over from other donors' samples. CDR3 coding DNA: TGCGCCAGCAGCCAAAGGACAGGGGGCGCAAGGACTGAAGCTTTCTTT. Its translation: CASSQRTGGARTEAFF. Variable domain in full (rest from reference TRBV5-1 and TRBJ1-1): KAGVTQTPRYLIKTRGQQVTLSCSPISGHRSVSWYQQTPGQGLQFLFEYFSETQRNKGNFPGRFSGRQFSNSRSEMNVSTLELGDSALYLCASSQRTGGARTEAFFGQGTRLTVV.